This section outlines one T cell receptor beta chain sequence together with its context. The data were obtained in a study of blood T cell repertoires in COVID-19. Study at large: Some COVID-19 samples were acute and others convalescent; all came from the United States, Italy and Spain. Sources were T cells, B-cell-depleted T cells, or PBMCs; the material itself was cDNA or gDNA.

Per the authors' pipeline: Amplifying reference gene primers gave estimates of nucleated cell counts. Method: immunoSEQ multiplex PCR; TCRdb's copy keeps in-frame clones and lacks some. That table supplies the V and J calls and clone size; D and trimming were determined from the DNA. The sample holds 380,000 or so clones, around 90% seen once. V lost 1 base and J lost 5, with 17 bases in between. In germline, CDR1 is SGHAT, CDR2 FQNNGV. The CDR3 length is 16 residues. The chain carries TRBV11-2 and TRBJ1-1; D gene ambiguous. The source material was peripheral blood. The TCR originated in a middle-aged man with acute or convalescent COVID-19. CDR3 DNA sequence: TGTGCCAGCAGCTTAGCGAGGCCAGCATCTTGGACTGAAGCTTTCTTT. Encoded protein: CASSLARPASWTEAFF.